Here is one TCR beta chain with its context. This sample also contains other DNA sequences that code for the same CDR3. The record originates from a study of T cell changes during pregnancy in multiple sclerosis. Repertoires were generated with immunoSEQ multiplex PCR, while TCRdb's copy carries only in-frame clones and drops some. The sample shows around 60,000 clones, roughly 92% of them seen only once. Trimming removed 3 bases from V and 3 bases from J, with 6 bases in between. CDR1 is MGHDK, CDR2 SYGVNS, per germline. The CDR3 length is 12 residues. The chain is built from TRBV25-1 and TRBJ2-7; the D is unclear. Here the sequenced sample was peripheral blood, taken in the second trimester of pregnancy. The clonotype comes from a female donor with multiple sclerosis, enrolled in a pregnancy study. The CDR3 bases are TGTGCCAGCAGTGATCCAGGCTACGAGCAGTACTTC. It encodes CASSDPGYEQYF.